This TCR beta chain appears in the sequencing data of a study of blood T cell repertoires in COVID-19. Looking at the study overall: The samples span acute and convalescent COVID-19 from the United States, Italy and Spain.

One Seattle source followed patients from active infection through their disease course. Sequencing was performed with immunoSEQ multiplex PCR; in TCRdb, only in-frame clones are kept and a portion is missing. The sample carries approximately 56,000 clones, 89% recorded once. The CDR3 consists of 12 residues. Germline CDR1 SGHTA, CDR2 FQGNSA. The V gene end was trimmed by 5 bases and the J gene end by 19 bases; junction bases not matched to a gene: 11. The sequenced sample consisted of peripheral blood. This TCR was sampled from a woman aged 55-70 years with COVID-19, enrolled during active disease. The chain recombines TRBV7-2 with TRBJ1-6; TRBD1 aligns across 7 bases. The CDR3 coding sequence is TGTGCCAGCAGCAACCGGGACAGCCCTTTACACTTT. Its protein is CASSNRDSPLHF.